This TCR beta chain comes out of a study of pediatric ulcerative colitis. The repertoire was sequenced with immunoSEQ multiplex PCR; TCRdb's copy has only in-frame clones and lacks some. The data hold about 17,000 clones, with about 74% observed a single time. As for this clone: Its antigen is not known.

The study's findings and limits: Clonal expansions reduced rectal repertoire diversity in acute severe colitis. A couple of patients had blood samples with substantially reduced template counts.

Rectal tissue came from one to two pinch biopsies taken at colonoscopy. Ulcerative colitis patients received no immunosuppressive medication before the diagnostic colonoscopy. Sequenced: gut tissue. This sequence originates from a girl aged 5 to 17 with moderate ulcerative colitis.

The CDR3 nucleotides read TGTGCCAGCTCACCACAGGGAATGGATGGCTACACCTTC. This encodes CASSPQGMDGYTF. This chain uses TRBV18 with TRBJ1-2; D remains unclear. The CDR3 is 13 residues long. V shed 1 base and J shed 6 bases, with 9 bases lying between them. CDR1 and CDR2 (germline): KGHSH, LQKENI.